Following are 27 T cell receptor beta chains from one sample sequenced in a study of T cell repertoires in cytomegalovirus infection. A single record per CDR3 protein comes from TCRdb applying MiXCR to the reads. This table has about 770,000 distinct CDR3 sequences, roughly 29% appearing once. These receptors lack a known antigen. This specimen consisted of cultured CD8+ T cells from PBMCs, obtained from culture after CMV antigen stimulation. The receptors originated from a human donor in good health (CMV status not recorded). Some clones in this sample may be carry-over from other donors' samples.

There are many counts of this clonotype. The gene calls are TRBV7-6 and TRBJ1-5; D is possibly TRBD1 (6 bases). CDR1 and CDR2 (germline): SGHVS, FNYEAQ. The CDR3 spans 19 residues. V was cut by 1 base and J by 5 bases, with 24 bases left in between. This chain's CDR3 is CASSLGYGRWQGLDQPQHF. The CDR3 coding sequence is TGTGCCAGCAGCTTAGGTTACGGGAGGTGGCAGGGGCTGGATCAGCCCCAGCATTTT.

V gene TRBV12-3 or TRBV12-4 combines with J gene TRBJ2-5; no firm D call. Trimming cost V 7 bases and J 3 bases, with 6 bases left between them. The CDR3 covers 11 residues. CDR3 DNA sequence: TGTGCCAGCAATTCGGAAGAGACCCAGTACTTC. Protein: CASNSEETQYF.

This chain links TRBV15 with TRBJ2-7; D may correspond to TRBD1 or TRBD2 (5 bases each). V was shortened by 2 bases and J by 3 bases, with 11 bases between the two germline ends. Germline V gene data show CDR1 as LNHNV and CDR2 as YYDKDF (reference sequence). This CDR3 comprises 14 residues. The CDR3 spells CATSRPGDVYEQYF. CDR3 in DNA: TGTGCCACCAGCAGACCCGGGGACGTCTACGAGCAGTACTTC.

The CDR3 loop is CASSLARRIERDTQYF. The CDR3 DNA reads TGTGCCAGCAGCTTGGCGCGGCGGATCGAACGAGATACGCAGTATTTT. V usage is TRBV7-9 and J usage is TRBJ2-3; no clear D gene. V was clipped by 3 bases and J by 5 bases, with 18 bases between them. Germline V gives CDR1 SEHNR, CDR2 FQNEAQ (reference sequence). This CDR3 spans 16 amino acids.

The V call is TRBV29-1, the J call TRBJ2-7; TRBD1 is a possible D gene (6 bases). The CDR3 sequence is 12 residues long. V gave up 2 bases and J gave up 8 bases, with 13 bases separating them. Germline CDR1 reads SQVTM; CDR2 reads ANQGSEA. This CDR3 reads CSVELYRDQQYF. The CDR3 nucleotides read TGCAGCGTTGAATTGTACAGGGATCAGCAGTACTTC.

The CDR3 protein is CASSFDPLGAGELFF. As DNA, the CDR3 is TGTGCCAGCAGCTTCGACCCCTTAGGAGCCGGGGAGCTGTTTTTT. This chain links TRBV11-3 with TRBJ2-2; D unresolved. The CDR3 is 15 amino acids. Trimming shortened V by 3 bases and J by 6 bases, and 14 bases separated the two germline ends. Germline CDR1 and CDR2: SGHNT and YENEEA.

This clonotype was found a few times. The chain recombines TRBV12-3 or TRBV12-4 with TRBJ2-2, with no clear D. V lost 3 bases and J lost 0, with 17 bases in between. CDR3 length: 18 residues. The CDR3 sequence: CASSFIVVAAANTGELFF. DNA for the CDR3: TGTGCCAGCAGTTTTATAGTGGTCGCGGCGGCGAACACCGGGGAGCTGTTTTTT.

This chain connects TRBV6-2 or TRBV6-3 to TRBJ1-5; no reliable D call. V was trimmed by 7 bases and J by 1 base, leaving 8 bases between them. In germline, CDR1 is MNHEY, CDR2 SVGEGT. The CDR3 is 13 amino acids. The CDR3 nucleotides read TGTGCCAGCACCCTAGGGAGCAATCAGCCCCAGCATTTT. Protein product: CASTLGSNQPQHF.

The chain is built from TRBV6-6 and TRBJ2-7, with a possible D match to TRBD2 (5 bases). Germline V gene lookup returns CDR1 MNHNY and CDR2 SVGAGI (reference sequence). V was trimmed by 0 bases and J by 0 bases, leaving 12 bases between them. The CDR3 runs 16 residues. The CDR3 protein is CASSYSTIRGSYEQYV. For the CDR3, the DNA is TGTGCCAGCAGTTACTCGACGATTCGGGGCTCCTACGAGCAGTACGTC.

This clonotype appeared a few times. V and J are TRBV11-2 and TRBJ2-5; weak D call: TRBD1 (6 bases). The germline V gene encodes CDR1 SGHAT and CDR2 FQNNGV. V was trimmed by 1 base and J by 3 bases, leaving 15 bases between them. The CDR3 runs to 16 residues. The CDR3 DNA follows: TGTGCCAGCAGCTTAGGCCACAGGGCCCGGGAAGAGACCCAGTACTTC. This codes for CASSLGHRAREETQYF.

The gene calls are TRBV12-3 or TRBV12-4 and TRBJ1-2, with no clear D. The V and J ends lost 5 bases and 4 bases respectively, with 11 bases between them. The CDR3 loop spans 13 amino acids. CDR3 sequence reads: CASSPTVGYGYTF. CDR3 DNA sequence: TGTGCCAGCAGTCCCACCGTGGGCTATGGCTACACCTTC.

The chain carries TRBV27 and TRBJ2-7; 7 bases align to TRBD2. The germline V gene has CDR1 MNHEY and CDR2 SMNVEV (reference sequence). The CDR3 sequence is 14 residues long. Trimming removed 2 bases from V and 2 bases from J; junction bases left unmatched: 3. CDR3: CASSLTGGAYEQYF. In DNA form, the CDR3 reads TGTGCCAGCAGTTTAACGGGGGGAGCCTACGAGCAGTACTTC.

The chain carries TRBV5-1 and TRBJ1-4; no reliable D call. Trimming stripped 1 base from V and 7 bases from J, with 20 bases between. The CDR3 spans 17 residues. CDR1 and CDR2 (germline): SGHRS, YFSETQ. The CDR3 nucleotides are TGCGCCAGCAGCTTGACGGGCGCTGATAATGTTGGTGAAAAACTGTTTTTT. Translated, it gives CASSLTGADNVGEKLFF.

The V call is TRBV29-1, the J call TRBJ2-5, with a possible D match to TRBD1 (6 bases). Germline CDR1 reads SQVTM; CDR2 reads ANQGSEA. V was trimmed by 1 base and J by 5 bases, leaving 14 bases between them. The CDR3 is 14 residues long. The CDR3: CSVEGGRGWETQYF. In nucleotides, the CDR3 is TGCAGCGTTGAAGGGGGCAGGGGTTGGGAGACCCAGTACTTC.

This sequence joins TRBV6-6 and TRBJ2-5, with TRBD1 matching 9 bases. CDR1 MNHNY and CDR2 SVGAGI come from the germline V gene (reference sequence). The CDR3 runs 14 residues. V lost 2 bases and J lost 4; bases outside the gene matches: 2. The DNA of the CDR3 is TGTGCCAGCAGTTACGGGACAGGGTCAGAGACCCAGTACTTC. This sequence encodes CASSYGTGSETQYF.

The rearrangement joins TRBV2 to TRBJ1-1; the D is unclear. The CDR3 contains 11 residues. V was pared by 7 bases and J by 10 bases, with 13 bases between. Looked up from germline, CDR1 is SNHLY and CDR2 is FYNNEI. The CDR3 sequence is CASIIRLGAFF. In nucleotides, the CDR3 is TGTGCCAGCATAATCAGGCTAGGAGCTTTCTTT.

This chain connects TRBV19 to TRBJ2-1; TRBD1 is a possible D gene (7 bases). Trimming shortened V by 5 bases and J by 5 bases, and 22 bases separated the two germline ends. Germline CDR1 LNHDA, CDR2 SQIVND (reference sequence). The CDR3 totals 17 residues. The CDR3 loop is CASSPDAWRGRDNEQFF. The CDR3 DNA is TGTGCCAGTAGTCCGGACGCGTGGAGGGGGCGCGACAATGAGCAGTTCTTC.

This clonotype was detected only once. CDR3 residues: CASSPFGPNNEQFF. The CDR3 DNA follows: TGTGCCAGCAGTCCGTTCGGGCCCAACAATGAGCAGTTCTTC. The V gene is TRBV6-2 or TRBV6-3, the J gene TRBJ2-1; D is uncertain. Germline V gene lookup returns CDR1 MNHEY and CDR2 SVGEGT. This CDR3 is built from 14 residues. V was clipped by 5 bases and J by 5 bases, with 13 bases between them.

This clonotype came up many times. V and J are TRBV7-2 and TRBJ2-7; D is unresolved. Looked up from germline, CDR1 is SGHTA and CDR2 is FQGNSA. This CDR3 comprises 14 residues. The germline V and J ends were trimmed by 4 bases and 0 bases, with 10 bases remaining between them. CDR3 residues: CASSSPGNSYEQYV. CDR3 nucleotides: TGTGCCAGCAGCTCCCCGGGCAACTCCTACGAGCAGTACGTC.

The V call is TRBV27, the J call TRBJ2-1; perhaps D is TRBD1 or TRBD2 (5 bases each). The germline CDR1 and CDR2 sequences are MNHEY and SMNVEV (reference sequence). Between the trimmed V and J ends, which lost 5 bases and 6 bases, there was a span of 14 bases. The CDR3 runs to 14 residues. The CDR3 reads CASSPDKRGNEQFF. Written as DNA, the CDR3 is TGTGCCAGCAGTCCGGACAAGAGGGGCAATGAGCAGTTCTTC.

This chain joins TRBV15 and TRBJ1-1; unclear D gene. V lost 5 bases and J lost 0, with 10 bases in between. The CDR3 is 14 residues long. Germline V gives CDR1 LNHNV, CDR2 YYDKDF (reference sequence). CDR3 nucleotides: TGTGCCACCAGCGAGGGAAAAATGAACACTGAAGCTTTCTTT. Translating it yields CATSEGKMNTEAFF. Supplemented by reference TRBV15 and TRBJ1-1, the full variable domain reads DAMVIQNPRYQVTQFGKPVTLSCSQTLNHNVMYWYQQKSSQAPKLLFHYYDKDFNNEADTPDNFQSRRPNTSFCFLDIRSPGLGDTAMYLCATSEGKMNTEAFFGQGTRLTVV.

A few counts support this clonotype. This rearrangement joins TRBV7-9 to TRBJ1-2, with a possible D match to TRBD1 (5 bases). Per germline, CDR1 SEHNR and CDR2 FQNEAQ (reference sequence). V lost 4 bases to trimming and J lost 1 base, with 10 bases between them. The CDR3 consists of 14 residues. CDR3 sequence reads: CASSSGLINYGYTF. The CDR3 DNA follows: TGTGCCAGCAGCTCGGGACTGATTAACTATGGCTACACCTTC. Based on the CDR3 plus reference TRBV7-9 and TRBJ1-2, the full variable domain is DTGVSQNPRHKITKRGQNVTFRCDPISEHNRLYWYRQTLGQGPEFLTYFQNEAQLEKSRLLSDRFSAERPKGSFSTLEIQRTEQGDSAMYLCASSSGLINYGYTFGSGTRLTVV.

This clonotype was detected many times. This chain joins TRBV12-3 or TRBV12-4 and TRBJ1-1, with no clear D. With 8 bases removed from V and 1 base from J, the gap between germline ends came to 2 bases. This CDR3 contains 10 residues. DNA for the CDR3: TGTGCCAGCGAGAACACTGAAGCTTTCTTT. Residues: CASENTEAFF.

The rearrangement uses TRBV19 and TRBJ2-1; possibly TRBD2 for D (6 bases). V was clipped by 7 bases and J by 2 bases, with 15 bases between them. Germline V gives CDR1 LNHDA, CDR2 SQIVND (reference sequence). This CDR3 region has 15 residues. The CDR3 region is CASTLSGSPYNEQFF. The CDR3 bases are TGTGCCAGTACCCTTAGCGGCAGCCCCTACAATGAGCAGTTCTTC.

Many counts were recorded for this clonotype. This sequence joins TRBV7-9 and TRBJ2-7; 9 bases line up with TRBD1. The ends lost 5 bases at V and 6 bases at J; junction bases unmatched: 8. This CDR3 has 14 residues. Germline CDR1 reads SEHNR; CDR2 reads FQNEAQ (reference sequence). The chain's CDR3 is CASSKQGAQAEQYV. The DNA for the CDR3 is TGTGCCAGCAGCAAACAGGGGGCGCAGGCCGAGCAGTACGTC.

This clonotype was recorded at least ten times. The V call is TRBV7-9, the J call TRBJ2-2; 9 bases match TRBD1. This CDR3 contains 16 residues. V lost 3 bases and J lost 0; bases outside the gene matches: 2. Per the germline V gene, CDR1 is SEHNR and CDR2 is FQNEAQ (reference sequence). In DNA, the CDR3 is TGTGCCAGCAGCTTGACAGGGGGAACGAACACCGGGGAGCTGTTTTTT. Its translation is CASSLTGGTNTGELFF. The complete variable domain, with remaining parts taken from reference TRBV7-9 and TRBJ2-2, reads DTGVSQNPRHKITKRGQNVTFRCDPISEHNRLYWYRQTLGQGPEFLTYFQNEAQLEKSRLLSDRFSAERPKGSFSTLEIQRTEQGDSAMYLCASSLTGGTNTGELFFGEGSRLTVL.

The V and J genes are TRBV27 and TRBJ2-1; TRBD2 matches 7 bases. Germline trimming cut 5 bases from V and 0 bases from J; bases unmatched to any gene: 7. The germline gives CDR1 MNHEY, CDR2 SMNVEV (reference sequence). The CDR3 spans 16 residues. The CDR3 spells CASSPQGGSSYNEQFF. The CDR3, as DNA: TGTGCCAGCAGTCCCCAGGGAGGGAGCTCCTACAATGAGCAGTTCTTC.